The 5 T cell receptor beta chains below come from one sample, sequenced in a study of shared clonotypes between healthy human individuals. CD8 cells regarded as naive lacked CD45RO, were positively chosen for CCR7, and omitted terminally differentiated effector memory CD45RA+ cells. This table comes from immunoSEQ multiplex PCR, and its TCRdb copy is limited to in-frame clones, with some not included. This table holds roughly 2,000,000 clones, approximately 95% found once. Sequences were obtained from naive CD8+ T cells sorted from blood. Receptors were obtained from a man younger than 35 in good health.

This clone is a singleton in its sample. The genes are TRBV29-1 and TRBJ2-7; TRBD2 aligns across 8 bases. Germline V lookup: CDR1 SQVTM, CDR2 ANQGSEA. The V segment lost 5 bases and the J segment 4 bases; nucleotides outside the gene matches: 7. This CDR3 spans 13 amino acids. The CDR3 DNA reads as TGCAGCGTTCTTCCGAGCGGGAGATACGAGCAGTACTTC. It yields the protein CSVLPSGRYEQYF.

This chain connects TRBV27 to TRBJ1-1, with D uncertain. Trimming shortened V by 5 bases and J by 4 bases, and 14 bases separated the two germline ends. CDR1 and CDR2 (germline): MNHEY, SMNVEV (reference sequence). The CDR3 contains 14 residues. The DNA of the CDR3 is TGTGCCAGCAGTCGGGAATTCATGAGCACTGAAGCTTTCTTT. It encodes CASSREFMSTEAFF.

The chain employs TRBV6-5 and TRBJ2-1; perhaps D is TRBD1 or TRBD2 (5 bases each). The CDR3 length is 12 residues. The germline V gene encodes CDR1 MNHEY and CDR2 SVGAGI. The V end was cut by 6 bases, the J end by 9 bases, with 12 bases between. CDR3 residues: CASSPRDGEQFF. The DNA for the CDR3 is TGTGCCAGCAGCCCCAGGGACGGTGAGCAGTTCTTC.

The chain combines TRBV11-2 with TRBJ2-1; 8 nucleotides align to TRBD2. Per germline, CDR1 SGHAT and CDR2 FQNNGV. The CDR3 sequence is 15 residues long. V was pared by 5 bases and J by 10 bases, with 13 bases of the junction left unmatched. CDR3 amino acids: CASSLGAAGVREQFF. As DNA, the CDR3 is TGTGCCAGCAGCCTGGGGGCAGCGGGAGTCAGGGAGCAGTTCTTC.

This chain's CDR3 is CASSLAGKGAEQFF. The CDR3 DNA reads TGTGCCAGCAGCTTAGCCGGGAAGGGTGCTGAGCAGTTCTTC. The chain is built from TRBV7-9 and TRBJ2-1, with D maybe TRBD2 (5 bases). The V end lost 0 bases, the J end lost 9 bases, and 12 bases lay between the germline ends. There are 14 residues in the CDR3. CDR1 and CDR2 (germline): SEHNR, FQNEAQ (reference sequence).